The entry below gives a single T cell receptor (beta chain) sequence along with its context. Some clones are missing from TCRdb's copy, which holds only in-frame ones; the method was immunoSEQ multiplex PCR. The sample comprises 150,000 to 200,000 clones, 86% of which are singletons, and approximately 11% rests with the top ten. Germline-derived CDR1 and CDR2 are SQVTM and ANQGSEA. The CDR3 is 12 amino acids. V lost 2 bases and J lost 6, with 10 bases in between. This record comes from a study of blood T cell repertoires in COVID-19. Overall study context: PBMCs, B-cell-depleted T cells, or T cells provided the cDNA or gDNA that made up the material.

The chain employs TRBV29-1 and TRBJ1-2, with D hard to call. The origin of this receptor is a woman between 55 and 75 years old with COVID-19, enrolled during active disease. The material sequenced was peripheral blood. CDR3: CSVEPTPHGYTF. The CDR3 coding sequence is TGCAGCGTTGAACCTACCCCCCATGGCTACACCTTC. Supplemented by reference TRBV29-1 and TRBJ1-2, the full variable domain reads SAVISQKPSRDICQRGTSLTIQCQVDSQVTMMFWYRQQPGQSLTLIATANQGSEATYESGFVIDKFPISRPNLTFSTLTVSNMSPEDSSIYLCSVEPTPHGYTFGSGTRLTVV.